This TCR beta chain was recorded in a study of early T cells in non-severe SARS-CoV-2 infection. The count of this clonotype is one. The junction and the germline gene differ at one end; a read error may be behind it. Individual cDNA molecules each received unique molecular identifiers attached to them. TCRdb recomputed calls from the 5' RACE reads with MiXCR, one row per CDR3 protein. The table shows under 35,000 distinct CDR3 sequences, with 5.4% occurring only once. CDR3 length: 14 residues. CDR1 and CDR2 from the germline V gene are DFQATT and SNEGSKA (reference sequence). The sample consisted of whole blood. This sequence was found in an adult who was a healthcare worker with PCR-confirmed SARS-CoV-2 infection or an uninfected control (not recorded which). The chain carries TRBV20-1 and TRBJ2-1; TRBD2 matches at 7 bases. CDR3 DNA sequence: TGCAGTGCTAGAGAATCGCGGGACTACAATGAGCAGATCTTC. Translating it yields CSARESRDYNEQIF.